This T cell receptor (beta chain) was retrieved from a study of cytomegalovirus exposure and HLA in healthy donors. Overall study: Unique TCRs numbering roughly 85 million, obtained from HLA-typed donors, made up an early data release.

This PCR relied on a set of 60 Vbeta primers and 13 Jbeta primers. Method: immunoSEQ multiplex PCR; TCRdb's copy keeps in-frame clones and lacks some. The sample lists about 97,000 clones; approximately 77% were seen once. Notes on this clone: Its cognate antigen is unknown.

Study-wide results and caveats: A later look showed TCR association rates differing by HLA locus, highest for DRB1 and lowest for HLA-C. It was reported that the classifier diagnosed cytomegalovirus status with high specificity and sensitivity in both the original and validation cohorts. One variant, a missense change in DCLRE1C, was linked in a later analysis to TCR beta V- and J-gene trimming.

CDR1 is LNHDA, CDR2 SQIVND, per germline (reference sequence). The CDR3 contains 13 residues. V was trimmed by 8 bases and J by 0 bases, leaving 10 bases between them. The sequencing sample was made of PBMCs. The receptor was derived from a male donor in good health and CMV-seropositive. The chain couples TRBV19 to TRBJ1-2; D unresolved. In DNA, the CDR3 is TGTGCCAGTTGTCGGTTGCCTAACTATGGCTACACCTTC. Its protein product is CASCRLPNYGYTF.